This entry features one T cell receptor beta chain sequence. Its antigen target is currently unknown. Base qualities are missing; no much larger clone stands one base away. The treatment or condition label, read with the paper, signifies: allogeneic hematopoietic cell transplantation with graft depleted of TCRalphabeta T cells and CD19 B cells. The children who served as transplant recipients had been given grafts of TCRalphabeta/CD19-depleted allogeneic hematopoietic cells. This sample is drawn from a study of T-cell reconstitution after alpha-beta-depleted transplantation in children (dated by TCRdb to about 2016). Regarding the research as a whole: T-cell immune reconstitution after TCRalphabeta/CD19-depleted allogeneic hematopoietic cell transplantation in children was quantitatively tracked in the study by means of TCR repertoire profiling.

Reading the germline V gene gives CDR1 KGHSH and CDR2 LQKENI. V loses 5 bases of germline sequence and J loses 6 bases, and the interval between the two ends is 12 bases. The CDR3 spans 13 residues, from the cysteine through the phenylalanine. The CDR3 DNA has 39 bases and is translated from base 1. The study at large found these results: The apparently early alphabetaT-cell count recovery about two months after transplant was reportedly dependent on only several hundred rapidly expanded clones derived from non-depleted graft cells. In some patients, high TCRbeta diversity at day 60 was attributed to recipient T cells and intrathymic progenitors that had survived conditioning. The frequencies of hyperexpanded clones fell over the following months, and after one year, T-cell counts and TCRbeta diversity were mostly attributed to newly produced T cells.

The protocol used for the library was PCR. The reads were generated on an Illumina HiSeq 2500. TCR libraries were prepared with molecular barcoding, using unique molecular identifiers to normalize TCRbeta repertoire quantification. TCRdb cleaned the public reads at Q25 with fastp, built clones with MiXCR and kept in-frame beta chains. Rows are unified per CDR3 protein, each entry keeping the most common DNA and genes. The sample table holds approximately 110,000 distinct CDR3 sequences, of which over 9% were seen once. Of the sample, less than 45% falls within the top ten clones. The receptor was isolated from a boy younger than 10 with acute lymphoblastic leukemia, due to receive a stem cell transplant. The chain uses TRBV18 and TRBJ2-3; the D gene is not confidently resolved. This specimen was PBMCs, taken before TCRalphabeta/CD19-depleted stem cell transplant. The DNA reads TGTGCCAGCTCAACCACGACCGGGGATACGCAGTATTTT. Its protein reads: CASSTTTGDTQYF.